This T cell receptor (beta chain) was sequenced during a study of control samples from healthy donors and cancer patients. Method: immunoSEQ multiplex PCR; TCRdb's copy keeps in-frame clones and lacks some. Of 160,000 or so clones listed, 85% to 95% are singletons. V shed 2 bases and J 7 bases; nucleotides not matched to a gene: 12. This CDR3 contains 19 residues. The germline V gene encodes CDR1 SEHNR and CDR2 FQNEAQ (reference sequence). This sequence was found in a man aged 50 to 59 in good health. The V and J genes are TRBV7-9 and TRBJ1-6; 12 bases are shared with TRBD1. The sample was blood. The CDR3 here is CASSLTGTGGAPINSPLHF. The CDR3, as DNA: TGTGCCAGCAGCTTAACCGGGACAGGGGGCGCCCCTATCAATTCACCCCTCCACTTT.